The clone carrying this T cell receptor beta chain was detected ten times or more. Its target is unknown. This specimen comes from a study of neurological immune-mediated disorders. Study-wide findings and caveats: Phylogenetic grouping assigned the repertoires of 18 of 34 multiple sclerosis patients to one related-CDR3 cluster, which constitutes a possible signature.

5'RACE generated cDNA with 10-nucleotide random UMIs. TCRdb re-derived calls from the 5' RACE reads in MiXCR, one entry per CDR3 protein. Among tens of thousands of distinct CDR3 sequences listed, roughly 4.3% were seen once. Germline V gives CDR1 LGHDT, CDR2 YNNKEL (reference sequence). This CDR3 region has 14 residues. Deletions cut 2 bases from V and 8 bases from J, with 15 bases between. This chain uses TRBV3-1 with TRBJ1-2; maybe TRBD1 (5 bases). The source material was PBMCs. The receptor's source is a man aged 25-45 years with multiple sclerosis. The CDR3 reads CASSQSETASGYTF. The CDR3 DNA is TGTGCCAGCAGCCAATCCGAGACAGCTTCGGGCTACACCTTC.